This TCR beta chain is from a study of blood T cell repertoires in COVID-19. Study context: COVID-19 samples, acute and convalescent, were from the United States, Italy and Spain. PBMCs, B-cell-depleted T cells, or T cells provided the cDNA or gDNA that made up the material.

Repertoires were generated with immunoSEQ multiplex PCR, while TCRdb's copy carries only in-frame clones and drops some. The data contain 220,000 or so clones, 84% of them singletons. V lost 1 base and J 5 bases, leaving 17 bases between the germline ends. The CDR3 spans 16 residues. Germline CDR1 is SGHDN and CDR2 is FVKESK. Sequenced: peripheral blood. This receptor was taken from a woman aged 55-75 years with acute or convalescent COVID-19. V is TRBV14 and J is TRBJ2-5; D is unresolved. This CDR3 reads CASSQAQFGITETQYF. In nucleotides, the CDR3 is TGTGCCAGCAGCCAAGCACAGTTCGGAATAACGGAGACCCAGTACTTC.